These 18 T cell receptor beta chains were all obtained from the same sample, sequenced in a study of T cells in Graves' hyperthyroidism and ophthalmopathy. TCR beta CDR3 regions were amplified from RNA. A first-round RT-PCR of the TCR CDR3 used the HTBI primer set. From the multiplex PCR reads, TCRdb called clonotypes with MiXCR, one entry per CDR3 protein. This table has 250,000 to 300,000 distinct CDR3 sequences, around 15% appearing once. The specimen sequenced was blood. Receptors originate from a middle-aged woman with Graves' hyperthyroidism.

The V gene is TRBV6-2 or TRBV6-3, the J gene TRBJ2-7; D is uncertain. The ends were cut back, 5 bases at V and 3 bases at J, with 14 bases in the middle. This CDR3 is built from 14 residues. CDR1 is MNHEY, CDR2 SVGEGT, per germline. CDR3 protein: CASSPTARIYEQYF. In DNA form, the CDR3 reads TGTGCCAGCAGTCCCACCGCCAGAATCTACGAGCAGTACTTC.

This clonotype was recorded many times. The chain uses TRBV12-3 or TRBV12-4 and TRBJ1-5; TRBD1 agrees at 7 bases. The CDR3 is 14 amino acids. V dropped 6 bases and J dropped 2; count of bases not matched to a gene: 4. CDR3 in DNA: TGTGCCAGCAGCACTACAGGGGGCAATCAGCCCCAGCATTTT. Residues: CASSTTGGNQPQHF.

This chain links TRBV12-3 or TRBV12-4 with TRBJ2-7; 10 nucleotides agree with TRBD1. The CDR3 runs to 16 residues. V was pared by 4 bases and J by 2 bases, with 8 bases of the junction left unmatched. In nucleotides, the CDR3 is TGTGCCAGCAGTTCCAACCCGGGACAGGGGCCCTACGAGCAGTACTTC. Translation gives CASSSNPGQGPYEQYF.

This clonotype was observed many times. The gene calls are TRBV7-2 and TRBJ2-5; D remains ambiguous. CDR3 size: 13 residues. The germline CDR1 and CDR2 sequences are SGHTA and FQGNSA. Trimming took 6 bases from V and 5 from J, leaving 13 bases between them. The CDR3 sequence is CASSLGPEETQYF. CDR3 coding DNA: TGTGCCAGCAGTTTGGGTCCGGAGGAGACCCAGTACTTC.

In its sample, this clonotype was seen many times. The chain employs TRBV27 and TRBJ1-1; no definite D call. CDR1 is MNHEY, CDR2 SMNVEV, per germline (reference sequence). Between the trimmed V and J ends, which lost 8 bases and 1 base, there was a span of 11 bases. The CDR3 contains 13 residues. CDR3 protein: CASARTTNTEAFF. The DNA for the CDR3 is TGTGCCAGCGCTAGGACGACGAACACTGAAGCTTTCTTT.

Many counts were recorded for this clonotype. The chain recombines TRBV30 with TRBJ1-2; D remains unclear. The ends were cut back, 5 bases at V and 0 bases at J, with 10 bases in the middle. Germline V gene data show CDR1 as GTSNPN and CDR2 as SVGIG (reference sequence). The CDR3 is made up of 13 amino acids. CDR3: CAWAVGSNYGYTF. The DNA for the CDR3 is TGTGCCTGGGCGGTGGGATCTAACTATGGCTACACCTTC.

This clonotype appeared a few times. The V call is TRBV14, the J call TRBJ2-3; D gene uncertain. The CDR3 loop spans 14 amino acids. CDR1 and CDR2 (germline): SGHDN, FVKESK. Trimming left V 0 bases short and J 4 bases short, with 8 bases between. The CDR3 is CASSQDLLADTQYF. The CDR3 DNA follows: TGTGCCAGCAGCCAAGATTTACTCGCAGATACGCAGTATTTT.

The chain couples TRBV12-3 or TRBV12-4 to TRBJ2-4; the match to TRBD2 covers 8 bases. J lost 5 bases, V lost 5 bases, and 8 bases had no gene match. The CDR3 sequence is 15 residues long. CDR3 DNA: TGTGCCAGCAGTGTTGGGACTAGTTCCCAAAACATTCAGTACTTC. Its protein product is CASSVGTSSQNIQYF.

This chain connects TRBV19 to TRBJ2-7; TRBD1 aligns across 8 bases. The junction had 5 bases not matched to a gene; V was cut back by 11 bases and J by 2 bases. Germline V gene data show CDR1 as LNHDA and CDR2 as SQIVND (reference sequence). The CDR3 consists of 12 residues. CDR3 amino acids: CAWTGPPYEQYF. The DNA for the CDR3 is TGTGCCTGGACAGGGCCCCCCTACGAGCAGTACTTC. Combining the CDR3 with reference TRBV19 and TRBJ2-7 gives the whole variable domain DGGITQSPKYLFRKEGQNVTLSCEQNLNHDAMYWYRQDPGQGLRLIYYSQIVNDFQKGDIAEGYSVSREKKESFPLTVTSAQKNPTAFYLCAWTGPPYEQYFGPGTRLTVT.

The rearrangement uses TRBV28 and TRBJ2-4; the D gene is possibly TRBD2 (5 bases). CDR1 and CDR2 (germline): MDHEN, SYDVKM. Trimming took 5 bases from V and 6 from J, leaving 14 bases between them. The CDR3 contains 14 residues. The CDR3 coding sequence is TGTGCCAGCAGTCCCCGGGGATCCGCAAACATTCAGTACTTC. This codes for CASSPRGSANIQYF.

This clonotype has a count of ten or more. The chain carries TRBV28 and TRBJ1-5; D call uncertain. The length of the CDR3 is 15 residues. V lost 5 bases to trimming and J lost 3 bases, with 14 bases between them. Germline lookup yields CDR1 MDHEN and CDR2 SYDVKM. The CDR3 protein is CASSPDDTNNQPQHF. The CDR3 nucleotides are TGTGCCAGCAGTCCCGATGACACTAACAATCAGCCCCAGCATTTT.

This clonotype was detected ten times or more. The chain employs TRBV27 and TRBJ2-7, with D perhaps assigned TRBD1 or TRBD2 (5 bases each). This CDR3 has 14 amino acids. Per the germline V gene, CDR1 is MNHEY and CDR2 is SMNVEV (reference sequence). Trimming removed 6 bases at V and 7 bases at J, with 19 bases between. The CDR3 sequence is CASSATSTRGEQYF. The CDR3 DNA follows: TGTGCCAGCAGCGCTACCTCAACTAGGGGTGAGCAGTACTTC.

This clonotype was seen at least ten times. The chain combines TRBV4-1 with TRBJ2-1, with TRBD2 matching 11 bases. The J segment lost 4 bases and the V segment lost 8 bases, leaving 7 bases of the junction unmatched. The CDR3 extends over 15 amino acids. Germline V gene sequence: CDR1 MGHRA, CDR2 YSYEKL. DNA for the CDR3: TGCGCCAGCTCCCTCCGACTAGCGGGATACAATGAGCAGTTCTTC. This sequence encodes CASSLRLAGYNEQFF.

The chain employs TRBV6-2 or TRBV6-3 and TRBJ2-1; TRBD1 might be the D (6 bases). Germline CDR1 is MNHEY and CDR2 is SVGEGT. The CDR3 extends over 12 amino acids. V was cut by 7 bases and J by 9 bases, with 13 bases left in between. CDR3 in amino acids: CASMGALREQFF. CDR3 sequence (DNA): TGTGCCAGCATGGGGGCCCTCCGTGAGCAGTTCTTC.

This clonotype has just a few counts. The chain has TRBV5-6 and TRBJ2-2, with 8 nucleotides matching TRBD2. Germline-derived CDR1 and CDR2 are SGHDT and YYEEEE. The CDR3 totals 16 residues. V lost 1 base, J lost 3 bases, and 5 bases stayed unmatched. The CDR3 is CASSLQAGVYTGELFF. CDR3 DNA sequence: TGTGCCAGCAGCTTGCAAGCGGGAGTATACACCGGGGAGCTGTTTTTT. Combining the CDR3 with reference TRBV5-6 and TRBJ2-2 gives the whole variable domain DAGVTQSPTHLIKTRGQQVTLRCSPKSGHDTVSWYQQALGQGPQFIFQYYEEEERQRGNFPDRFSGHQFPNYSSELNVNALLLGDSALYLCASSLQAGVYTGELFFGEGSRLTVL.

In this sample, this clonotype turned up a few times. The J gene is TRBJ2-2, the V gene TRBV5-5; 8 bases are shared with TRBD1. The CDR3 has 16 amino acids. Losses at the gene ends were 3 bases for V and 5 bases for J; bases not matched to a gene: 9. The germline gives CDR1 SGHKS, CDR2 YYEKEE (reference sequence). CDR3 DNA sequence: TGTGCCAGCAGCTACTCGACAGGGGTGGGAACCGGGGAGCTGTTTTTT. This codes for CASSYSTGVGTGELFF.

A note on this clonotype: This may arise from a read error, as a much more abundant clone is one base away. The rearrangement links TRBV6-5 to TRBJ1-1, with TRBD1 matching 7 bases. Per germline, CDR1 MNHEY and CDR2 SVGAGI. The CDR3 runs 15 residues. CDR3 coding DNA: TGTGCCAGCAGTTCCTCGGGACAGATGAACACTGAAGCTCTCTTT. Translation: CASSSSGQMNTEALF.

This clonotype was picked up a small number of times. The V gene is TRBV5-1, the J gene TRBJ2-1; TRBD2 matches at 9 bases. CDR3 length equals 15 residues. Trimming took 0 bases from V and 6 from J; bases not matched to a gene: 4. Germline CDR1 reads SGHRS; CDR2 reads YFSETQ. CDR3 bases: TGCGCCAGCAGCTTGGATGGCGGGAGGGGCAATGAGCAGTTCTTC. Translating it yields CASSLDGGRGNEQFF.